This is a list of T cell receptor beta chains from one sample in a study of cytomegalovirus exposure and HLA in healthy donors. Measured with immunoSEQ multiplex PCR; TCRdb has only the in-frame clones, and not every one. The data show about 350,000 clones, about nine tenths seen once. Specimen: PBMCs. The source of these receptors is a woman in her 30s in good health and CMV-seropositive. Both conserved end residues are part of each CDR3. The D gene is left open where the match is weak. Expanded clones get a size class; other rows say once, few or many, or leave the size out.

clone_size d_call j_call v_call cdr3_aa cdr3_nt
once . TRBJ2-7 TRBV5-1 CASSLAYGSYGQYF TGCGCCAGCAGCTTGGCATACGGATCCTACGGGCAGTACTTC
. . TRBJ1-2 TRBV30 CAWSVTGFGGYTF TGTGCCTGGAGTGTAACGGGATTCGGTGGCTACACCTTC
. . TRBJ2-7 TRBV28 CASSLEGGTVYEQYF TGTGCCAGCAGTTTAGAAGGGGGGACAGTTTACGAGCAGTACTTC
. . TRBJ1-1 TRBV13 CASSLVTITEAFF TGTGCCAGCAGCTTAGTCACTATCACTGAAGCTTTCTTT
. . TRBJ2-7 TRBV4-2 CASSQEASDPYEQYF TGTGCCAGCAGCCAAGAGGCTAGCGACCCCTACGAGCAGTACTTC
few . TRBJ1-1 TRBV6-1 CASSLSGALRAFF TGTGCCAGCTCTCTGTCGGGGGCCTTGCGAGCTTTCTTT
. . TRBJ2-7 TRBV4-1 CASSQGLGSYEQYF TGCGCCAGCAGCCAGGGACTTGGCTCCTACGAGCAGTACTTC
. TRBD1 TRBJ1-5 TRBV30 CAWSVGTGSNQPQHF TGTGCCTGGAGTGTCGGGACAGGAAGCAATCAGCCCCAGCATTTT
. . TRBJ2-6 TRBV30 CAWSGGRIFSGANVLTF TGTGCCTGGAGTGGTGGTCGGATCTTCTCTGGGGCCAACGTCCTGACTTTC
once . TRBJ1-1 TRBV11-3 CASSPGGGRYTEAFF TGTGCCAGCAGTCCCGGGGGAGGAAGGTACACTGAAGCTTTCTTT
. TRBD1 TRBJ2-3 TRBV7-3 CASSQDRTSTQYF TGTGCCAGCAGCCAGGACAGGACGTCTACGCAGTATTTT
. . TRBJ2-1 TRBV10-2 CASRRTGPPSSYNEQFF TGCGCCAGCAGAAGAACAGGGCCCCCGAGCTCCTACAATGAGCAGTTCTTC
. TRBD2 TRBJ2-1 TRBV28 CASSYPSGGLSKQFF TGTGCCAGCAGTTACCCTAGCGGGGGTTTAAGTAAGCAGTTCTTC
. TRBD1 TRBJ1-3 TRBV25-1 CASSPTGRGNTIYF TGTGCCAGCAGCCCGACAGGGAGAGGAAACACCATATATTTT
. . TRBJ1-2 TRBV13 CASSKGTPGSYGYTF TGTGCCAGCAGCAAGGGGACCCCGGGTTCCTATGGCTACACCTTC
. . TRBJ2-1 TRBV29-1 CSVAGLPGNNEQFF TGCAGCGTTGCTGGCCTACCGGGAAACAATGAGCAGTTCTTC
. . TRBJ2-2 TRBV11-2 CASSLVNTGELFF TGTGCCAGCAGCTTGGTGAACACCGGGGAGCTGTTTTTT
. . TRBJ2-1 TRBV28 CASRGQLDYNEQFF TGTGCCAGCAGAGGACAGTTAGACTACAATGAGCAGTTCTTC
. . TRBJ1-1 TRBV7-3 CASSPNENTEAFF TGTGCCAGCAGCCCAAATGAGAACACTGAAGCTTTCTTT
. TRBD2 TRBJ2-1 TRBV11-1 CASSFRLAENNEQFF TGTGCCAGCAGCTTCCGGCTAGCGGAAAACAATGAGCAGTTCTTC